This T cell receptor (beta chain) was recovered during a study of T cell responses to AZD1222 COVID-19 vaccine. Whole-study results and caveats: Just five to seven people given AZD1222 tested seropositive at baseline. Possibly, clonal diversity was underestimated; donors were largely white British and included more females. Increases in Spike-specific TCR breadth and depth were seen after two AZD1222 doses.

Generated by immunoSEQ multiplex PCR, the TCRdb table keeps only in-frame clones and is missing some. This sample has just under 100,000 clones, with about 88% found just once. CDR1 and CDR2 from the germline V gene are SGHTA and FQGNSA. The CDR3 runs to 14 residues. With respect to this clone: What it binds is not known. Compared with germline, one end of the junction differs, possibly owing to a read error.

Sequencing used peripheral blood, obtained on day 0 of AZD1222 vaccination. The receptor was derived from an adult in good health. The chain links TRBV7-2 to TRBJ1-4; unclear D gene. The CDR3 DNA is TGTGCCAGCAGTTTAGACGCCCGGTCGTTGAACCTGTTTTTT. The encoded protein is CASSLDARSLNLFF.